The source of this T cell receptor beta chain is a study of T cell responses to AZD1222 COVID-19 vaccine. Study-wide points: In a largely white British group with more females than males, clonal diversity was possibly underestimated.

TCRdb's table, derived via immunoSEQ multiplex PCR, lists solely in-frame clones and lacks some. Of about 120,000 clones listed, approximately 88% were seen once; the top ten hold 4% to 5.5%. The J segment lost 0 bases and the V segment lost 4 bases, leaving 7 bases of the junction unmatched. This CDR3 is built from 16 residues. The germline V gene encodes CDR1 SNHLY and CDR2 FYNNEI. A remark on this clone: As yet, its antigen is unknown.

The sequencing here drew on peripheral blood, taken on day 0 of AZD1222 vaccination. This chain links TRBV2 with TRBJ2-3; TRBD2 agrees at 7 bases. This receptor was taken from an adult in good health. CDR3 loop: CASSALARSSTDTQYF. CDR3 nucleotides: TGTGCCAGCAGTGCACTAGCGCGCTCTAGCACAGATACGCAGTATTTT.